A selection of T cell receptor beta chains follows, all from one sample in a study of cytomegalovirus exposure and HLA in healthy donors. Profiling relied on immunoSEQ multiplex PCR, and the TCRdb table lists in-frame clones only, not all of them. The table shows some 200,000 clones, with over 75% occurring only once. Specimen: PBMCs. These receptors originate from a female donor in good health and CMV-seronegative. Both conserved end residues are part of each CDR3. The D gene is left open where the match is weak. Size is stated for part of the rows, as once, few or many counts, or as a class when the clone is expanded.

v_gene	j_gene	abundance	d_gene	CDR3aa	CDR3nt
TRBV6-5	TRBJ2-7	.	.	CASTGDSYEQYF	TGTGCCAGCACAGGGGATAGCTACGAGCAGTACTTC
TRBV5-1	TRBJ2-1	.	TRBD2	CASSLGLAGGHNEQFF	TGCGCCAGCAGCTTGGGACTAGCGGGAGGCCACAATGAGCAGTTCTTC
TRBV7-9	TRBJ2-1	few	.	CASSPTDSNEQFF	TGTGCCAGCAGCCCGACGGACAGCAATGAGCAGTTCTTC
TRBV7-3	TRBJ2-2	.	TRBD2	CASSKRDLIGGELFF	TGTGCCAGCAGCAAGCGGGACTTGATAGGAGGGGAGCTGTTTTTT
TRBV7-2	TRBJ1-2	once	TRBD1	CASTYDRGPEGYTF	TGTGCCAGCACCTACGACAGGGGGCCGGAAGGCTACACCTTC
TRBV27	TRBJ2-2	.	TRBD2	CASSLSGIEELFF	TGTGCCAGCAGTTTAAGCGGGATCGAGGAGCTGTTTTTT
TRBV5-1	TRBJ1-1	.	.	CASSTELNTEAFF	TGCGCCAGCAGCACAGAGTTGAACACTGAAGCTTTCTTT
TRBV6-6	TRBJ2-7	.	TRBD2	CASSYNRRELGQYF	TGTGCCAGCAGTTACAATAGGCGGGAGCTTGGGCAGTACTTC
TRBV2	TRBJ1-2	.	TRBD1	CASSGLGQGVTLYGYTF	TGTGCCAGCAGTGGCCTGGGACAGGGGGTGACCCTCTATGGCTACACCTTC
TRBV4-1	TRBJ1-1	few	TRBD1	CASSPGQGANTEAFF	TGCGCCAGCAGCCCGGGACAGGGAGCGAACACTGAAGCTTTCTTT
TRBV6-5	TRBJ1-1	.	.	CASSRNRAGNTEAFF	TGTGCCAGCAGTCGAAACAGGGCGGGGAACACTGAAGCTTTCTTT
TRBV19	TRBJ2-2	.	TRBD1	CASIRTGLRRVTGELFF	TGTGCCAGTATCCGGACAGGCCTCCGACGTGTCACCGGGGAGCTGTTTTTT
TRBV30	TRBJ2-1	.	.	CAWRAYDRIYNEQFF	TGTGCCTGGAGAGCTTATGACAGGATCTACAATGAGCAGTTCTTC
TRBV21-1	TRBJ1-4	.	.	CARAGWEREKLFF	TGTGCCAGGGCGGGTTGGGAGCGGGAAAAACTGTTTTTT
TRBV9	TRBJ2-3	.	TRBD1	CASSPIPGQGTDTQYF	TGTGCCAGCAGCCCGATACCGGGACAGGGCACAGATACGCAGTATTTT
TRBV6-5	TRBJ2-3	.	.	CASSYRVGGSTDTQYF	TGTGCCAGCAGTTATCGTGTTGGCGGAAGCACAGATACGCAGTATTTT
TRBV6-5	TRBJ2-1	.	.	CASREQGGQQFF	TGTGCCAGCAGGGAACAGGGTGGGCAGCAGTTCTTC
TRBV6-1	TRBJ2-2	.	.	CASRPGTLNTGELFF	TGTGCCAGCAGGCCCGGGACATTGAACACCGGGGAGCTGTTTTTT
TRBV6-5	TRBJ1-1	few	.	CASKLRGGVTEAFF	TGTGCCAGCAAACTCAGGGGAGGGGTGACTGAAGCTTTCTTT
TRBV10-1	TRBJ2-2	.	.	CASSESGLENTGELFF	TGCGCCAGCAGTGAGTCGGGTCTAGAAAACACCGGGGAGCTGTTTTTT
TRBV2	TRBJ2-7	.	.	CASSDPTAYYEQYF	TGTGCCAGCAGTGATCCGACAGCGTACTACGAGCAGTACTTC
TRBV7-6	TRBJ2-5	.	TRBD2	CASSLLAGPGETQYF	TGTGCCAGCAGCCTGCTAGCGGGTCCAGGAGAGACCCAGTACTTC
TRBV27	TRBJ2-5	.	TRBD2	CASSLVGGGQETQYF	TGTGCCAGCAGTCTCGTTGGGGGGGGGCAAGAGACCCAGTACTTC
TRBV4-3	TRBJ2-1	.	TRBD1	CASSPSGTGGINEQFF	TGCGCCAGCAGCCCGTCCGGGACAGGGGGCATTAATGAGCAGTTCTTC
TRBV5-1	TRBJ2-1	.	TRBD1	CASRDRADNEQFF	TGCGCCAGCCGGGACAGAGCGGACAATGAGCAGTTCTTC